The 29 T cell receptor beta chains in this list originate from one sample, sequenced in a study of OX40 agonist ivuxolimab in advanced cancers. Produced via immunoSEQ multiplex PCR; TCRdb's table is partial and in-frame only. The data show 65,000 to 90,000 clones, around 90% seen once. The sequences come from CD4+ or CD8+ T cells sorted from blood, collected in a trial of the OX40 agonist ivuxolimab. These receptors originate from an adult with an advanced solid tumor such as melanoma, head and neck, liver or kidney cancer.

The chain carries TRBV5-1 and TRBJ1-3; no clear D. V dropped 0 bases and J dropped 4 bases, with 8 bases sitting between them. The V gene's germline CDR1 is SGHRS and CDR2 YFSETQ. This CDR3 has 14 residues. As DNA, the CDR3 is TGCGCCAGCAGCTTGGACGGGAGCGGAAACACCATATATTTT. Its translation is CASSLDGSGNTIYF.

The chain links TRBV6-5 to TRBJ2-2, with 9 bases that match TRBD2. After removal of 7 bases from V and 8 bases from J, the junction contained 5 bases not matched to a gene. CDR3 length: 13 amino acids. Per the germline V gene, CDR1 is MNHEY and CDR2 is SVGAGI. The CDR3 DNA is TGTGCCAGCAAGAATAGCGGGAGAGGGGAGCTGTTTTTT. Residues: CASKNSGRGELFF.

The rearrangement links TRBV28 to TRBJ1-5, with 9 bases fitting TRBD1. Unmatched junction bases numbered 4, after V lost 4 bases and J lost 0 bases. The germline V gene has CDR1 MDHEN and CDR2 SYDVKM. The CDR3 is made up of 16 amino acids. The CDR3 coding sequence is TGTGCCAGCAGTTCCGGGACAGGGCATAGCAATCAGCCCCAGCATTTT. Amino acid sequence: CASSSGTGHSNQPQHF.

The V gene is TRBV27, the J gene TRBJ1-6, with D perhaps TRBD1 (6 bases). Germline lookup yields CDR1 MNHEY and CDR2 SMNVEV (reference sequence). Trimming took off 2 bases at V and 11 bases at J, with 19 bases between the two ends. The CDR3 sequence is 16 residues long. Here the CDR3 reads CASSLGQQGFLTPLHF. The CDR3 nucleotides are TGTGCCAGCAGTTTAGGCCAACAGGGTTTTTTAACACCCCTCCACTTT.

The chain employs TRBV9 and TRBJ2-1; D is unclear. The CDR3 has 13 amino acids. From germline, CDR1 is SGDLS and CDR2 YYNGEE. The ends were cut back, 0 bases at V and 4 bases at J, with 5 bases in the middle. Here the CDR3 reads CASSVADYNEQFF. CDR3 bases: TGTGCCAGCAGCGTAGCGGATTACAATGAGCAGTTCTTC.

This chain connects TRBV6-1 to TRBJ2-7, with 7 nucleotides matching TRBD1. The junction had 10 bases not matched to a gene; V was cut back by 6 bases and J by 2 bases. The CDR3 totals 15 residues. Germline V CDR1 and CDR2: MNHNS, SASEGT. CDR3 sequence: CASSARDSRPYEQYF. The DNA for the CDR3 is TGTGCCAGCAGCGCCCGGGACAGCCGACCCTACGAGCAGTACTTC.

The CDR3 bases are TGTGCCAGCAGCTTGATAAGGGGCCAAGAGACCCAGTACTTC. Protein sequence: CASSLIRGQETQYF. The chain is built from TRBV11-3 and TRBJ2-5; a possible D gene is TRBD1 (5 bases). This CDR3 spans 14 amino acids. Germline CDR1 is SGHNT and CDR2 is YENEEA. Trimming pared 3 bases from V and 1 base from J, leaving 9 bases between.

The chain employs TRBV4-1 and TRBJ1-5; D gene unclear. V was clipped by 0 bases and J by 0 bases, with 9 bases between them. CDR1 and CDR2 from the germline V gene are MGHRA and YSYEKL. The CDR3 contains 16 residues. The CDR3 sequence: CASSQEAVSSNQPQHF. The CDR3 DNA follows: TGCGCCAGCAGCCAAGAGGCAGTCTCTAGCAATCAGCCCCAGCATTTT.

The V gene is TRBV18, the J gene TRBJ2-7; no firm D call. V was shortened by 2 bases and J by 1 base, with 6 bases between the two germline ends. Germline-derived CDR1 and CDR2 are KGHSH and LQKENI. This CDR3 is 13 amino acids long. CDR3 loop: CASSPLGSYEQYF. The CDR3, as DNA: TGTGCCAGCTCACCATTGGGATCCTACGAGCAGTACTTC. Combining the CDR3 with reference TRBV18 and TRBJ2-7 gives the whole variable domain NAGVMQNPRHLVRRRGQEARLRCSPMKGHSHVYWYRQLPEEGLKFMVYLQKENIIDESGMPKERFSAEFPKEGPSILRIQQVVRGDSAAYFCASSPLGSYEQYFGPGTRLTVT.

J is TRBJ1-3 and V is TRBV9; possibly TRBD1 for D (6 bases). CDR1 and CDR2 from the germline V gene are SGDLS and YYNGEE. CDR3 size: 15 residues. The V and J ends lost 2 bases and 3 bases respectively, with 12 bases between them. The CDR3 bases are TGTGCCAGCAGCGTCGGGGGGCAACTTGGAAACACCATATATTTT. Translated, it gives CASSVGGQLGNTIYF.

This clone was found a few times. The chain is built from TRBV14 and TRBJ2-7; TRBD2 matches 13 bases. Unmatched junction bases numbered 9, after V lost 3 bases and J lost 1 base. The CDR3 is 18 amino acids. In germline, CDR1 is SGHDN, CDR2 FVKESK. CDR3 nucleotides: TGTGCCAGCAGCCAGGGGGGACTAGCGGGATACCCGTCCTACGAGCAGTACTTC. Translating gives CASSQGGLAGYPSYEQYF.

The CDR3: CSVTTTTYEQYF. Written as DNA, the CDR3 is TGCAGCGTAACGACAACCACCTACGAGCAGTACTTC. The rearrangement links TRBV29-1 to TRBJ2-7; no clear D. V shed 6 bases and J shed 2 bases, with 11 bases lying between them. The CDR3 covers 12 residues. Looked up from germline, CDR1 is SQVTM and CDR2 is ANQGSEA.

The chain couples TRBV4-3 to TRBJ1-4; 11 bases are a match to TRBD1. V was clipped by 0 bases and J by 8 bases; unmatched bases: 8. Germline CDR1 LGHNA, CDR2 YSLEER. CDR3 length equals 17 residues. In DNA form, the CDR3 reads TGCGCCAGCAGCCAAGAGCCTACGGGACAGGGGGGCGAAAAACTGTTTTTT. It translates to CASSQEPTGQGGEKLFF.

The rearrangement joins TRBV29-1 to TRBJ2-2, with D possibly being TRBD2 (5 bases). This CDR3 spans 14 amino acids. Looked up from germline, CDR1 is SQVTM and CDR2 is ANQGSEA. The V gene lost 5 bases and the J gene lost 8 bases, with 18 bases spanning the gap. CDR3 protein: CSVQDGVGGGELFF. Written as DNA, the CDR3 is TGCAGCGTTCAGGACGGTGTAGGAGGTGGGGAGCTGTTTTTT.

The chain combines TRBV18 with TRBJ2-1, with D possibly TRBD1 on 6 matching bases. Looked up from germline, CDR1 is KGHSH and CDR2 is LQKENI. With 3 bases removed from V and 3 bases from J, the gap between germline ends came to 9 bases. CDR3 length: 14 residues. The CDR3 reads CASSPTGSYNEQFF. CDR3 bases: TGTGCCAGCTCACCGACAGGCAGCTACAATGAGCAGTTCTTC.

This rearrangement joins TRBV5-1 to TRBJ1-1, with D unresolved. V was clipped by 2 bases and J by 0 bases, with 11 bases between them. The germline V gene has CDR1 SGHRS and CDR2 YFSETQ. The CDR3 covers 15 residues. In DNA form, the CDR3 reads TGCGCCAGCAGCTTACTATCCGATCTGAACACTGAAGCTTTCTTT. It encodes CASSLLSDLNTEAFF.

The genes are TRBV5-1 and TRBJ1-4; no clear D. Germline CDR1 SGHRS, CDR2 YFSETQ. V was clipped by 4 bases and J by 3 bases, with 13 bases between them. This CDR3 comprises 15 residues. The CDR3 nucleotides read TGCGCCAGCAGCCCGGCGGGCGACCCTAATGAAAAACTGTTTTTT. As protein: CASSPAGDPNEKLFF.

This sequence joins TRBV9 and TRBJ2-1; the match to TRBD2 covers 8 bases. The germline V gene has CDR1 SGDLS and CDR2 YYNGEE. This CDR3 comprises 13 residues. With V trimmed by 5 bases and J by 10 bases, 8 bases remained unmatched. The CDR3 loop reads CASRKSGSEEQFF. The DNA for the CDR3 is TGTGCCAGCAGGAAAAGCGGGAGCGAAGAGCAGTTCTTC.

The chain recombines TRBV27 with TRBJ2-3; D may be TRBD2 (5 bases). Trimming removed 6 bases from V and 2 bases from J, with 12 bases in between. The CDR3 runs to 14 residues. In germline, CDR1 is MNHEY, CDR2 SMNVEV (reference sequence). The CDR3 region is CASRERGFTDTQYF. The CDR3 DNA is TGTGCCAGCAGGGAACGGGGTTTCACAGATACGCAGTATTTT.

The CDR3 DNA reads as TGCGCCAGCAGCTCAAACGACCTCAGGGAACCACCCCTCCACTTT. It encodes CASSSNDLREPPLHF. This chain joins TRBV5-1 and TRBJ1-6, with D maybe TRBD1 (5 bases). In germline, CDR1 is SGHRS, CDR2 YFSETQ. The V gene lost 3 bases and the J gene lost 11 bases, with 18 bases spanning the gap. The length of the CDR3 is 15 residues.

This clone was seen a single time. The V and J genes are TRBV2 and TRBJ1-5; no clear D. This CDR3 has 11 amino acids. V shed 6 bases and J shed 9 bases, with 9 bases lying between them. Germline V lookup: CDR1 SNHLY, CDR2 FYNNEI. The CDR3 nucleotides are TGTGCCAGCAGGATTGGAGGGCCCCAGCATTTT. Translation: CASRIGGPQHF.

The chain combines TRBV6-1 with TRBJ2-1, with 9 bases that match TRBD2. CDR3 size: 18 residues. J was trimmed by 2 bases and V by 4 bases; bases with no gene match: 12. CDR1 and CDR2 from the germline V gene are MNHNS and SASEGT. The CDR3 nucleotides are TGTGCCAGCAGTGGGGGACATGCGGGAGGGCCCACCTACAATGAGCAGTTCTTC. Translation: CASSGGHAGGPTYNEQFF.

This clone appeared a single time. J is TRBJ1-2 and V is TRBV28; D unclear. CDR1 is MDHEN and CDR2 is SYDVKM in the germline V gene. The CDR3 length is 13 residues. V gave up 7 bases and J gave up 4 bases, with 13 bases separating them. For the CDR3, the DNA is TGTGCCAGCAATTCGGGTCGGCCCTATGGCTACACCTTC. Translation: CASNSGRPYGYTF.

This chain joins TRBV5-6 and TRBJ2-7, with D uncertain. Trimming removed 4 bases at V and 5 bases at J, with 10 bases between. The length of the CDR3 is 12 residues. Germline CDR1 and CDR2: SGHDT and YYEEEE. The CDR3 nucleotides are TGTGCCAGCAGCCGAGCGTCCAACGAGCAGTACTTC. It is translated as CASSRASNEQYF.

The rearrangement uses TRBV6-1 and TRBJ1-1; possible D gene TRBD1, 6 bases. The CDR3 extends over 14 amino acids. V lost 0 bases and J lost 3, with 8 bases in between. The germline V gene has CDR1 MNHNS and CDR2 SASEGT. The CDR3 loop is CASSEAGQYTEAFF. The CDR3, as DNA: TGTGCCAGCAGTGAAGCCGGACAGTACACTGAAGCTTTCTTT.

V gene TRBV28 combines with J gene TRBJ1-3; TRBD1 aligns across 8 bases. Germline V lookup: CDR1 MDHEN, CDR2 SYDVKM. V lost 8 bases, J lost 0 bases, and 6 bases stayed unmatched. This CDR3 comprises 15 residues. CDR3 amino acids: CASGGQAVSGNTIYF. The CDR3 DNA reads TGTGCCAGCGGGGGACAGGCGGTCTCTGGAAACACCATATATTTT.

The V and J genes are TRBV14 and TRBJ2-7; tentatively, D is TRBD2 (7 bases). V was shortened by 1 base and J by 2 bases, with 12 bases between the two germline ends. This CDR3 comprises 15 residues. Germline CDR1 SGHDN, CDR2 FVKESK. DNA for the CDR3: TGTGCCAGCAGCCAAGGGAGGGGGGGGCCCTACGAGCAGTACTTC. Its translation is CASSQGRGGPYEQYF.

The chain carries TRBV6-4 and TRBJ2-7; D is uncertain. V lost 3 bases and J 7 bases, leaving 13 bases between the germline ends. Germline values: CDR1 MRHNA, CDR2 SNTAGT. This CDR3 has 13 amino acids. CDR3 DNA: TGTGCCAGCAGTGAATGGGAAGGTGCTGAGCAGTACTTC. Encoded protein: CASSEWEGAEQYF.

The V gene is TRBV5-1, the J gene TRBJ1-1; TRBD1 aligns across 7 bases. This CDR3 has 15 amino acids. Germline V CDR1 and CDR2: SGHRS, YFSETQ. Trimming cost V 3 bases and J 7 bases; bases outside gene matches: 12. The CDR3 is CASSSREGAQGEAFF. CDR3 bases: TGCGCCAGCAGCTCCCGGGAGGGGGCTCAGGGTGAAGCTTTCTTT.